The clone carrying this T cell receptor beta chain showed up just a few times. Its antigen is unknown. TCR cDNA, made by 5'RACE template switching, carried an added universal primer site and UMIs. TCRdb reprocessed the 5' RACE reads via MiXCR and lists one record per CDR3 protein. Of roughly 330,000 distinct CDR3 sequences in the sample, around 4.1% were seen once. The CDR3 sequence is 17 residues long. The V gene lost 2 bases and the J gene lost 0 bases, with 15 bases spanning the gap. Germline-derived CDR1 and CDR2 are LGHDT and YNNKEL (reference sequence). The sample belongs to a study of T cells after yellow fever vaccination. Overall study results and limits: CD4 and CD8 compartments shared a small share of clonotypes. When the response was secondary, it was weaker but reached its peak faster, day 5 versus 15. Abundant clonotypes (contaminants from the bulk population) could be present in FACS-sorted repertoires.

The sequence derives from a young man who received the YFV17D yellow fever vaccine. The chain uses TRBV3-1 and TRBJ2-3; D tentatively fits TRBD1 or TRBD2 (5 bases each). This sample comprised PBMCs, obtained 5 days after the yellow fever booster vaccination. Written as DNA, the CDR3 is TGTGCCAGCAGCCAAATCCAAACCGGGACGAGCACAGATACGCAGTATTTT. It codes for CASSQIQTGTSTDTQYF.